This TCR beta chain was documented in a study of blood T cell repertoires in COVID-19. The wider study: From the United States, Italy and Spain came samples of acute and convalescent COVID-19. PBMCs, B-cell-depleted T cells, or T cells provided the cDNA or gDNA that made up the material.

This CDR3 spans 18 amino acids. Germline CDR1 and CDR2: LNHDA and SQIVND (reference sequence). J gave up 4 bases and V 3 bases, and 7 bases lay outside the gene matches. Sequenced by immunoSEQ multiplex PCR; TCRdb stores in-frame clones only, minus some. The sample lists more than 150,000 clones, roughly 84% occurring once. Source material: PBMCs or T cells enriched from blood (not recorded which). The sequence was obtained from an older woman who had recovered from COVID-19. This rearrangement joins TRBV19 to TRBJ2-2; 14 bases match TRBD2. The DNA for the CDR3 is TGTGCCAGTAGTATGGGGACTAGCGGGAGTTACGGCACCGGGGAGCTGTTTTTT. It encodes CASSMGTSGSYGTGELFF.